Listed here is a single T cell receptor (beta chain). There is no known antigen for this receptor. Per-nucleotide qualities are absent, and no much larger clonotype sits a single base away. The germline ends are 13 bases apart after V is trimmed by 0 bases and J by 2 bases. From cysteine to phenylalanine, the CDR3 is 16 amino acids long. CDR3 DNA only is kept here, 48 bases in frame from base 1. In the germline V gene, CDR1 corresponds to SGHRS and CDR2 to YFSETQ. The record originates from a study of shared clonotypes between healthy human individuals (dated by TCRdb to 2020 to 2021). For the wider study: The cohort comprised a couple of women and a few men aged 18 to 49 years. For each donor, CD4 naive and CD4 memory were each run on three plates, CD8 naive on two plates, and CD8 memory on one plate. To estimate repertoire size and how much clonotype sharing occurs between individuals, the study deeply sequenced the blood TCR repertoires of roughly 5 healthy adults. To increase sequencing depth and limit assay-specific biases, different laboratories used diverse techniques to prepare libraries and sequence TCR repertoires. Per donor, leukapheresis produced somewhere between about 0.85 and 8.9 billion PBMCs. What the research found in general, with its limitations: Larger estimated clonotype richness was generally found for naive subsets than for memory subsets. Rarefaction of sorted-subset datasets indicated incomplete sequencing despite the large sequencing depth. The small number of donors limited the genetic and exposure-history diversity represented. Around 5% of naive CD4, roughly 3.5% of naive CD8, approximately 2.2% of memory CD4, and 0.35% to 0.4% of memory CD8 clonotypes were shared across several donors. Based on pairwise subsampling, the degree of clonotype sharing among donors was expected to be affected by sequencing depth. Sampling was limited to blood, and TCR repertoires in tissue likely differ from TCR repertoires in blood. Clonotypes shared by all four sorted-subset donors showed higher generation probabilities than non-shared clonotypes.

Healthy HIV-negative adults with no recently reported acute infections or vaccinations were included as donors. Every donor was a Caucasian adult living in Nashville, Tennessee, USA. CD4+ T cells were enriched by magnetic negative selection, after which naive cells were positively selected on CD45RA and the negative fraction was taken as the memory subset. After blood collection by leukapheresis, PBMCs were isolated using Ficoll-Histopaque density gradient centrifugation and then cryopreserved in the vapor phase of liquid nitrogen. Analytical flow cytometry was used to check the purity and quantity of each magnetically sorted T cell population. Genomic DNA was isolated from every sorted fraction and measured by UV absorbance on a Nanodrop 2000c. Using the deep immunoSEQ assay, multiplex PCR amplified TCR CDR3 regions from genomic DNA. Genomic DNA extracted from each cell subset was distributed evenly over all wells of several immunoSEQ 96-well plates, and each plate served as one replicate. For sorted subsets, about 200 ng genomic DNA, equal to some 30,000 T cell genomes, was loaded into each replicate PCR. The purified libraries were quantified using a Qubit 3.0 fluorometer, sized with a Bioanalyzer 2100, and then quantified again using the KAPA Library Quantification kit. Each immunoSEQ 96-well plate was sequenced on its own single-read 150-cycle Illumina NextSeq 550 flow cell. In the authors' own workflow: The immunoSEQ output contained only junctional sequences without quality scores, so filtering could not match that applied to full-length reads. Sequences were annotated with PyIR, a Python wrapper for IgBLAST v1.9, and V/J genes and CDR3 were assigned using IMGT germline references. Reads with weak V/J assignments (E-value above 1e-6), missing CDR3, stop codons, out-of-frame junctions, or ambiguous translated residues were removed. V3J clonotypes were defined as sequences sharing the same inferred V gene, J gene, and CDR3 amino acid sequence. To compute the percentage overlap between repertoires, the number of shared unique clonotypes was divided by the size of the smaller repertoire. Three approaches were used to assess repertoire richness: RTK rarefaction, the Chao1 estimator, and Recon v2.1 estimates of unobserved clonotypes. OLGA was used to compute generation probabilities for all TCRbeta clonotypes that the gDNA method yielded from a handful of donors. Held by TCRdb, this immuneACCESS table contains in-frame sequences only and omits some clones. Under half of the omission traces to an unresolved V gene where checked; the cause of the rest is unknown. The V and J calls and clone size were taken over from that table, and D and trimming were inferred from the DNA. Within this sample are 2 million to 2.5 million clones, with more than 85% of them counted one time only. 0.3% to 0.4% of the sample rests with the top ten.

The sequencing input was naive CD4+ T cells from PBMCs. The cell subset or site tag for this specimen amounts to: CD45RA+ positively selected. This sequence originates from a man between 18 and 35 years old in good health. Some clones in this sample may be carry-over from other donors' samples. Here the chain combines TRBV5-1 and TRBJ2-3, and possibly TRBD1, on 6 matching bases. The CDR3 protein sequence reads: CASSLEGVPFTDTQYF. The bases read TGCGCCAGCAGCTTGGAGGGGGTGCCCTTCACAGATACGCAGTATTTT.